Listed here are 10 T cell receptor beta chains from one sample, sequenced in a study of blood T cell repertoires in COVID-19. The protocol was immunoSEQ multiplex PCR, while the TCRdb copy is restricted to in-frame clones and leaves out a portion. Among 55,000 or so clones listed, around 80% were seen once. The sample consisted of peripheral blood. Receptors were obtained from a human donor in a cohort sampled during active or convalescent COVID-19.

The rearrangement uses TRBV7-9 and TRBJ1-4; 11 bases match TRBD1. Trimming removed 5 bases from V and 8 bases from J; junction bases left unmatched: 7. The CDR3 runs to 15 residues. Germline V gene data show CDR1 as SEHNR and CDR2 as FQNEAQ (reference sequence). CDR3 DNA sequence: TGTGCCAGCAGCCGTTCAGGGGACAGGGGGGAAAAACTGTTTTTT. Encoded protein: CASSRSGDRGEKLFF.

V and J are TRBV4-3 and TRBJ1-1; D call uncertain. V was shortened by 1 base and J by 5 bases, with 8 bases between the two germline ends. CDR3 length: 13 amino acids. Germline values: CDR1 LGHNA, CDR2 YSLEER. The CDR3, as DNA: TGCGCCAGCAGCCAAGCGAGGTCGACTGAAGCTTTCTTT. It codes for CASSQARSTEAFF.

The rearrangement uses TRBV3-1 (or the pseudogene TRBV3-2) and TRBJ2-5; 8 bases are shared with TRBD1. CDR3 length: 17 amino acids. Germline V gene sequence: CDR1 LGHDT, CDR2 YNNKEL (reference sequence). Unmatched junction bases numbered 15, after V lost 5 bases and J lost 4 bases. In nucleotides, the CDR3 is TGTGCCAGCAGCAATGGACAGGGTTTTGAGTTTGGAGAGACCCAGTACTTC. This gives the protein CASSNGQGFEFGETQYF.

V gene TRBV25-1 combines with J gene TRBJ1-4; a weak D match, TRBD1 (5 bases). V was shortened by 1 base and J by 5 bases, with 17 bases between the two germline ends. CDR1 MGHDK and CDR2 SYGVNS come from the germline V gene. CDR3 size: 17 residues. CDR3 amino acids: CASSEWSVGGGNEKLFF. The CDR3 nucleotides are TGTGCCAGCAGTGAATGGTCCGTGGGGGGGGGAAATGAAAAACTGTTTTTT.

This clone showed up just once. The chain has TRBV7-2 and TRBJ2-7; D uncertain. This CDR3 region has 16 residues. Per the germline V gene, CDR1 is SGHTA and CDR2 is FQGNSA. V lost 5 bases to trimming and J lost 1 base, with 18 bases between them. The CDR3 DNA is TGTGCCAGCAGCCCTCGTTTTCGAGGCGGTTCCTACGAGCAGTACTTC. Translation: CASSPRFRGGSYEQYF. The complete variable domain, with remaining parts taken from reference TRBV7-2 and TRBJ2-7, reads GAGVSQSPSNKVTEKGKDVELRCDPISGHTALYWYRQSLGQGLEFLIYFQGNSAPDKSGLPSDRFSAERTGGSVSTLTIQRTQQEDSAVYLCASSPRFRGGSYEQYFGPGTRLTVT.

The V gene is TRBV15, the J gene TRBJ2-3; 7 bases line up with TRBD1. With V trimmed by 3 bases and J by 1 base, 7 bases remained unmatched. The CDR3 is 16 residues long. Germline lookup yields CDR1 LNHNV and CDR2 YYDKDF (reference sequence). The CDR3 here is CATSRVNRGGTDTQYF. The CDR3 DNA reads TGTGCCACCAGCAGGGTAAACAGGGGCGGCACAGATACGCAGTATTTT. Filled out from reference TRBV15 and TRBJ2-3, the complete variable domain reads DAMVIQNPRYQVTQFGKPVTLSCSQTLNHNVMYWYQQKSSQAPKLLFHYYDKDFNNEADTPDNFQSRRPNTSFCFLDIRSPGLGDTAMYLCATSRVNRGGTDTQYFGPGTRLTVL.

This clone appeared a few times. J is TRBJ1-1 and V is TRBV2, with a tentative D call TRBD1 (5 bases). The CDR3 length is 14 residues. Germline V gene sequence: CDR1 SNHLY, CDR2 FYNNEI. V lost 7 bases to trimming and J lost 3 bases, with 15 bases between them. The CDR3 DNA reads as TGTGCCAGCACTAAGGACGGGGGGGACACTGAAGCTTTCTTT. This sequence encodes CASTKDGGDTEAFF. The complete variable domain, with remaining parts taken from reference TRBV2 and TRBJ1-1, reads EPEVTQTPSHQVTQMGQEVILRCVPISNHLYFYWYRQILGQKVEFLVSFYNNEISEKSEIFDDQFSVERPDGSNFTLKIRSTKLEDSAMYFCASTKDGGDTEAFFGQGTRLTVV.

The genes are TRBV4-1 and TRBJ2-3; D is unclear. Looked up from germline, CDR1 is MGHRA and CDR2 is YSYEKL. V dropped 4 bases and J dropped 0 bases, with 17 bases sitting between them. The CDR3 is 17 amino acids. CDR3 region: CASSLLPYGVSTDTQYF. CDR3 nucleotides: TGCGCCAGCAGCCTCCTCCCTTACGGAGTGAGCACAGATACGCAGTATTTT.

The chain employs TRBV5-5 and TRBJ1-5, with D possibly being TRBD1 (6 bases). This CDR3 spans 15 amino acids. Germline CDR1 reads SGHKS; CDR2 reads YYEKEE (reference sequence). Trimming stripped 1 base from V and 2 bases from J, with 10 bases between. CDR3 sequence: CASSLTRGGNQPQHF. CDR3 bases: TGTGCCAGCAGCTTGACCAGGGGAGGCAATCAGCCCCAGCATTTT.

The rearrangement joins TRBV9 to TRBJ2-5; TRBD1 aligns across 11 bases. Per germline, CDR1 SGDLS and CDR2 YYNGEE. J gave up 0 bases and V 3 bases, and 1 base lay outside the gene matches. The CDR3 runs 15 residues. DNA for the CDR3: TGTGCCAGCAGCGGGGACAGGGGGTACCAAGAGACCCAGTACTTC. Protein product: CASSGDRGYQETQYF.